The present T cell receptor beta chain was sequenced within a study of T cell changes during pregnancy in multiple sclerosis. Sequencing was performed with immunoSEQ multiplex PCR; in TCRdb, only in-frame clones are kept and a portion is missing. The sample holds some 68,000 clones, 92% seen once. The sequence came from a female donor in good health, enrolled as a control in a pregnancy study. Source: peripheral blood, taken in the second trimester of pregnancy.

CDR3 sequence (DNA): TGTGCCAGCAGTACCCCCACGGCCCTCCACTTT. Protein: CASSTPTALHF. This chain links TRBV28 with TRBJ1-6; D ambiguous. The CDR3 is made up of 11 amino acids. Trimming pared 5 bases from V and 14 bases from J, leaving 10 bases between. Germline V gene sequence: CDR1 MDHEN, CDR2 SYDVKM.